This is a list of T cell receptor beta chains from one sample in a study of sequential checkpoint blockade in melanoma. Using immunoSEQ multiplex PCR, the repertoire was profiled, and TCRdb retains in-frame clones only, with some absent. The sample has thousands of clones, around 79% seen once. This specimen was CD8+ T cells sorted from blood (inferred from file names), taken from a patient given nivolumab and ipilimumab in sequence. The receptors originated from a human donor with melanoma. The CDR3 runs from the conserved cysteine through the conserved F or W.

v_gene	j_gene	CDR3aa
TRBV28	TRBJ2-1	CASSTSRRVNEQFF
TRBV19	TRBJ1-2	CASSSQGLDGYTF
TRBV9	TRBJ2-2	CASSVPGLSEGVGELFF
TRBV4-3	TRBJ2-7	CASSQSLGARSYEQYF
TRBV4-1	TRBJ1-1	CASSQDPGAMNTEAFF
TRBV19	TRBJ2-1	CASSPTGWNEQFF
TRBV5-1	TRBJ1-3	CASSLDGISGNTIYF
TRBV4-3	TRBJ1-2	CASSHTGGDGYTF
TRBV28	TRBJ2-2	CASRTLGTSGRETGELFF
TRBV7-3	TRBJ2-5	CASSWAGGIGETQYF
TRBV4-3	TRBJ2-5	CASSLSASGETQYF
TRBV4-1	TRBJ2-7	CASSQERHYEQYF
TRBV5-4	TRBJ2-3	CASSWPQQGGDTQYF
TRBV7-6	TRBJ2-7	CASSLGLAATYEQYF
TRBV10-3	TRBJ2-7	CAISDGGTYEQYF
TRBV4-3	TRBJ2-5	CASSQDWRFQETQYF
TRBV11-2	TRBJ1-1	CASSSTGTVNTEAFF
TRBV9	TRBJ2-2	CASSRTSGSSGGTGELFF
TRBV6-5	TRBJ1-5	CASRTGGADQPQHF
TRBV15	TRBJ2-7	CATSRPAGVGLEQYF
TRBV7-6	TRBJ2-1	CASSPRGGLYNEQFF
TRBV19	TRBJ2-7	CASREDGYEQYF
TRBV29-1	TRBJ1-2	CSVETGMRGYTF
TRBV4-3	TRBJ2-3	CASSQQTSGSADTQYF
TRBV28	TRBJ2-5	CASSLGTSGRVETQYF
TRBV4-3	TRBJ1-2	CASSQEGAGPNYGYTF
TRBV7-9	TRBJ2-7	CASSEGQGATYEQYF
TRBV4-3	TRBJ2-1	CASSQDLDSREQFF
TRBV5-4	TRBJ1-6	CASSLASDSPLHF
TRBV7-9	TRBJ1-5	CASSLGQVDSNQPQHF
TRBV19	TRBJ2-1	CASSITGQGWGGGEQFF
TRBV19	TRBJ1-1	CASSNWTGRNTEAFF
TRBV7-8	TRBJ1-5	CASSPRGGGNSNQPQHF
TRBV11-2	TRBJ2-5	CASSFGETQYF
TRBV6-5	TRBJ1-6	CASSTGGLDSPLHF
TRBV5-1	TRBJ1-2	CASSFGQGIDYGYTF
TRBV7-2	TRBJ1-3	CASRARGPGNTIYF
TRBV2	.	CASNGQGASVYEQYF
TRBV6-1	TRBJ2-7	CASSEAGGPYEQYF
TRBV28	TRBJ2-7	CASSSPPGDYEQYF
TRBV11-1	TRBJ2-7	CASSLAASETYEQYF
TRBV14	TRBJ2-2	CASSQEGATNTGELFF